This T cell receptor beta chain was captured in a study of blood T cell repertoires in COVID-19 (TCRdb year 2020). For the wider study: The collaborator samples originated in the United States, Italy and Spain and spanned the acute and convalescent phases of COVID-19. The material from the prospective study consisted of cDNA or gDNA derived from T cells, B-cell-depleted T cells, or PBMCs. Subjects who had been exposed to COVID-19, were actively infected with it, or had recovered from it provided the deeply sampled blood TCRbeta repertoires that made up the dataset. A freely available public database, intended as a resource for researchers studying the immune response to SARS-CoV-2, is where the repertoires were released. The samples were drawn from two sources: the first 160 participants of the ongoing ImmuneRACE study, and about 1,300 subjects contributed by 6 global collaborators. Sample metadata almost always included a de-identified subject ID, COVID-19 status, age in years and sex. Where available, HLA class I and class II types were taken from metadata supplied by the sample provider and were not determined by assay-based typing.

Overall study outcomes, separate from this receptor: How much clinical and demographic metadata was included differed by source and by participant, and the metadata was provided uncurated.

The immunoSEQ Assay, a bias-controlled multiplex PCR, was used to amplify TCRbeta CDR3 regions from genomic DNA. Processing in the source paper ran as follows. The number of nucleated cells in each sample was estimated from the amplification of reference gene primers within the assay. To quantify the absolute abundance of each unique TCRbeta CDR3 rearrangement, sequence reads were collapsed and filtered. For each sample, productive Simpson clonality was calculated as the square root of Simpson's diversity index across productive rearrangements. Not all clones reach the TCRdb copy of this immuneACCESS table, which keeps in-frame sequences only. Checked studies attribute under half of the gap to unresolved V genes and leave the rest unexplained. The DNA was the basis for D and trimming; V, J and clone size are from that table. Recorded for this sample are around 320,000 clones; roughly 86% of them occurred a single time. Under 3% of the sample is taken by the ten largest.

In the prospective study, participants were roughly 18 to 95 years old, resided in around 25 geographic areas of the United States, and were enrolled through a virtual design. In the prospective study, cohorts were assigned on the basis of participant-reported clinical history obtained from a screening survey and a study questionnaire. A participant counted as exposed if, within 2 weeks of entering the study, that participant had been in contact with someone who had a PCR-confirmed or clinician-diagnosed COVID-19 case. Mobile phlebotomists in the prospective study collected whole blood, serum and a nasopharyngeal or oropharyngeal swab from every participant. Over a roughly 2-month period, participants in the prospective study had the option of providing additional blood draws and questionnaires. Before DNA extraction, blood samples from the prospective study were shipped at room temperature or frozen.

V is trimmed back by 5 bases and J by 11 bases, and the junction contains 7 bases that no gene match accounts for. The CDR3 starts with the cysteine, ends with the phenylalanine, and has 14 residues. Only CDR3 DNA remains: 42 bases, in frame from the first base. According to the germline V gene, CDR1 reads MDHEN and CDR2 reads SYDVKM. For this clone: Its cognate antigen has yet to be identified. Qualities for individual bases were not recorded, and no much larger clone is one base off.

Material: PBMCs or T cells enriched from blood (not recorded which). The V and J segments used are TRBV28 and TRBJ1-6, with 9 middle bases fitting TRBD1. This TCR came from a woman aged 50 to 60 who had been exposed to COVID-19. The DNA sequence is as follows: TGTGCCAGCAGTGTTCGGGACAGGGTCACACCCCTCCACTTT. This yields the protein CASSVRDRVTPLHF.